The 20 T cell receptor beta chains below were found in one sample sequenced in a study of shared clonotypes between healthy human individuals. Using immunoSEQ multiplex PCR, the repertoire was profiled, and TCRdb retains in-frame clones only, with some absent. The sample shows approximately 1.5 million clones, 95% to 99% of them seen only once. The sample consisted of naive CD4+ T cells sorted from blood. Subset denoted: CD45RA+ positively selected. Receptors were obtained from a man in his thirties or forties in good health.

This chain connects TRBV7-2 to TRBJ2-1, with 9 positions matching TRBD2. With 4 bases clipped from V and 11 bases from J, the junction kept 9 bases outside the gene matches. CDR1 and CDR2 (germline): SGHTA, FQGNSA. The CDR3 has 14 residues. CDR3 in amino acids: CASSSSGTSPQQFF. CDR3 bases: TGTGCCAGCAGCTCGAGCGGGACTAGCCCTCAGCAGTTCTTC.

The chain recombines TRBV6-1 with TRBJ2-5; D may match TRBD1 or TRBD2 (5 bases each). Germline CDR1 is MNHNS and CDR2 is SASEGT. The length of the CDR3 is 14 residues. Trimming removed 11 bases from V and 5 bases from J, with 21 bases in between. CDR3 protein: CAAVPGPTWETQYF. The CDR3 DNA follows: TGTGCCGCTGTCCCGGGACCCACTTGGGAGACCCAGTACTTC.

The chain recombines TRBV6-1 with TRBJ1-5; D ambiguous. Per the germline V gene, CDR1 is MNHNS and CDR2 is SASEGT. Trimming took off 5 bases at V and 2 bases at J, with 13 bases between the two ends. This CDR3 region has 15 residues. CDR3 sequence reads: CASSPPRSGNQPQHF. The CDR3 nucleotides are TGTGCCAGCAGTCCCCCGAGGAGTGGCAATCAGCCCCAGCATTTT.

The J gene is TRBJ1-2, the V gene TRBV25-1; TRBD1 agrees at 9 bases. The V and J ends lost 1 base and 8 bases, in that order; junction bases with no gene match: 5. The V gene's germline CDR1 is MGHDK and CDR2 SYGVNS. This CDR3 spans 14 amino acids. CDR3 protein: CASSEFGTGLGYTF. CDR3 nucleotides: TGTGCCAGCAGTGAATTCGGGACAGGGTTGGGCTACACCTTC.

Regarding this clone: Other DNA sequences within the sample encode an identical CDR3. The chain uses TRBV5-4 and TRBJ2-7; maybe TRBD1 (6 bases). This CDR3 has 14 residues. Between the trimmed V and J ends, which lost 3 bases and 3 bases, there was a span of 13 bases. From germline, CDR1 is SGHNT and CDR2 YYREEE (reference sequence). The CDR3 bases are TGTGCCAGCAGCTCACAGGGCCCATTCTACGAGCAGTACTTC. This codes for CASSSQGPFYEQYF.

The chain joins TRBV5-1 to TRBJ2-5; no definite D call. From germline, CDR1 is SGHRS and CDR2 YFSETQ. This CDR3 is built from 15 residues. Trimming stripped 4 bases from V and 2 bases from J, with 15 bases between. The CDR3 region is CASSRGPESQETQYF. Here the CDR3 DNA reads TGCGCCAGCAGCCGAGGCCCAGAGTCGCAAGAGACCCAGTACTTC.

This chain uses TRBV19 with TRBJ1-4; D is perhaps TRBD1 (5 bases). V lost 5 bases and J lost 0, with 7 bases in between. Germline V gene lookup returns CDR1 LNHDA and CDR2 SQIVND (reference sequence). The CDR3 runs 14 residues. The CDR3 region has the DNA TGTGCCAGTAGTCCGACAGCAACTAATGAAAAACTGTTTTTT. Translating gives CASSPTATNEKLFF.

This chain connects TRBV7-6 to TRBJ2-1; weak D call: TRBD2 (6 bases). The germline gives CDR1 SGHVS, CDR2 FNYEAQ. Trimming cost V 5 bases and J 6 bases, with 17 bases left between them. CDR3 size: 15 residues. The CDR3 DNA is TGTGCCAGCAGCCATAGTATGACTAGTAGCAATGAGCAGTTCTTC. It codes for CASSHSMTSSNEQFF.

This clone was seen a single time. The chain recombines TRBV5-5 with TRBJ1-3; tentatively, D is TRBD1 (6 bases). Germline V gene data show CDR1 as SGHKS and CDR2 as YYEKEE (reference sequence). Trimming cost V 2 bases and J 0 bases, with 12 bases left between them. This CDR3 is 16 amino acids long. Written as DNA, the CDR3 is TGTGCCAGCAGCTTTCCTCAGGGGAACTCTGGAAACACCATATATTTT. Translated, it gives CASSFPQGNSGNTIYF. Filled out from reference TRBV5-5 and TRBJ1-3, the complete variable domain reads DAGVTQSPTHLIKTRGQQVTLRCSPISGHKSVSWYQQVLGQGPQFIFQYYEKEERGRGNFPDRFSARQFPNYSSELNVNALLLGDSALYLCASSFPQGNSGNTIYFGEGSWLTVV.

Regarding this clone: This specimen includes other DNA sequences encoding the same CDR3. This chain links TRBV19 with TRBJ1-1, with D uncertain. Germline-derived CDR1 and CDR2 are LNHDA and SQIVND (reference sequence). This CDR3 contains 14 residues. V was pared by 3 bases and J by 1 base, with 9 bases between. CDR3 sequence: CASSIRGQNTEAFF. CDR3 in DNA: TGTGCCAGTAGTATTCGAGGCCAGAACACTGAAGCTTTCTTT.

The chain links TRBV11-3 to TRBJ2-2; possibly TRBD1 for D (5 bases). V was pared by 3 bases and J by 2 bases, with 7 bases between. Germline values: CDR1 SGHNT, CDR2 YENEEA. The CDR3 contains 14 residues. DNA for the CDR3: TGTGCCAGCAGCTTTGACAGAAACACCGGGGAGCTGTTTTTT. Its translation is CASSFDRNTGELFF.

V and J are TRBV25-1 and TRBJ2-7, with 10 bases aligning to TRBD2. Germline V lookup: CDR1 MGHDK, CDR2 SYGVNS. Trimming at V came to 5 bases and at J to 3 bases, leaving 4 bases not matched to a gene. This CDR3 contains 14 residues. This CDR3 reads CASSSGRDGYEQYF. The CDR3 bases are TGTGCCAGCAGTAGCGGGAGGGACGGCTACGAGCAGTACTTC.

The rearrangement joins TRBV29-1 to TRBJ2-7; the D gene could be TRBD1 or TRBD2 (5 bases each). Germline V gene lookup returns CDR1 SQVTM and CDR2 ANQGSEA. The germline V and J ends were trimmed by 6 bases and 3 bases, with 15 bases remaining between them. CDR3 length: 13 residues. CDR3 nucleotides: TGCAGCGTGAACACGGGGCCCAACTACGAGCAGTACTTC. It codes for CSVNTGPNYEQYF.

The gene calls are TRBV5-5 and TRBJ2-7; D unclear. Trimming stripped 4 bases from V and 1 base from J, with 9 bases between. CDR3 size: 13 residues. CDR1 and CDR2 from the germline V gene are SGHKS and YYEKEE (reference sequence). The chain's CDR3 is CASSSRISYEQYF. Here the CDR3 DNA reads TGTGCCAGCAGCAGCAGGATTTCCTACGAGCAGTACTTC.

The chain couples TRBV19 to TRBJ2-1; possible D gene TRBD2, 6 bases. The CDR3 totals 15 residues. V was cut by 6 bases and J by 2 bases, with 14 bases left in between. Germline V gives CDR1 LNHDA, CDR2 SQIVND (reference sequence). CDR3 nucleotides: TGTGCCAGTAGGAGCCAGCGGGCCACCTACAATGAGCAGTTCTTC. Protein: CASRSQRATYNEQFF.

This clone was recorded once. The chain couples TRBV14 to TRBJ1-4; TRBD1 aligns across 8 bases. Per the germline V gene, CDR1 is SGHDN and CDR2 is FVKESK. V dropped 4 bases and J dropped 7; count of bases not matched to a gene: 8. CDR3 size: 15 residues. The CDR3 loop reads CASSPRQGTREKLFF. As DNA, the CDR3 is TGTGCCAGCAGCCCAAGACAGGGGACCCGTGAAAAACTGTTTTTT.

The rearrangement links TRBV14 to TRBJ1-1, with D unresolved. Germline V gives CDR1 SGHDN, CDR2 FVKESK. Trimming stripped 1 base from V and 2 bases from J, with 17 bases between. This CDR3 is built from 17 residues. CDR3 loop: CASSQGEGRRKNTEAFF. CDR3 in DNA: TGTGCCAGCAGCCAAGGGGAAGGGAGACGGAAAAACACTGAAGCTTTCTTT.

The CDR3 is CASSSGSVKEFF. CDR3 nucleotides: TGTGCCAGCAGCTCCGGTAGCGTGAAGGAGTTCTTC. The chain carries TRBV7-9 and TRBJ2-1, with D possibly being TRBD2 (5 bases). The V gene's germline CDR1 is SEHNR and CDR2 FQNEAQ (reference sequence). Trimming removed 4 bases at V and 14 bases at J, with 15 bases between. CDR3 length: 12 amino acids.

The CDR3 loop reads CASSLAGQGLYEQYF. In nucleotides, the CDR3 is TGTGCCAGCAGCTTGGCCGGGCAGGGGCTGTACGAGCAGTACTTC. This chain links TRBV5-5 with TRBJ2-7; maybe TRBD1 (6 bases). CDR1 is SGHKS and CDR2 is YYEKEE in the germline V gene (reference sequence). CDR3 length equals 15 residues. The V end lost 0 bases, the J end lost 4 bases, and 14 bases lay between the germline ends.

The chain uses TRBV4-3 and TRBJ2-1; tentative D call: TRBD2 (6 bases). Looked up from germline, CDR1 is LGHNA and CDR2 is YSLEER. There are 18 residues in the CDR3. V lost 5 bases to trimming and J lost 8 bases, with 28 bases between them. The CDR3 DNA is TGCGCCAGCAGCTATAACGGGGGAACTAAAAAACTTTATCATGAGCAGTTCTTC. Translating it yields CASSYNGGTKKLYHEQFF.